This T cell receptor (beta chain) was found in a study of glioma-infiltrating T cells after dendritic cell vaccination (dated by TCRdb to between 2015 and 2016). With regard to the full study: A cohort of roughly 15 glioblastoma patients from Phase I and II dendritic cell vaccination trials was included, of whom 9 were newly diagnosed and 6 had recurrent disease. Autologous tumor lysate-pulsed dendritic cell vaccination was administered to the patients between about 2002 and 2013. The vaccine was prepared from monocyte-derived dendritic cells that were cultured for roughly 7 days with IL-4 and GM-CSF and then pulsed overnight with autologous tumor lysate. Each patient got three intradermal injections of the dendritic cell vaccine, spaced at biweekly intervals, in the arm below the axilla. Deep sequencing of TCR beta CDR3 regions was used to quantify tumor-infiltrating lymphocyte content and compare tumor and blood repertoires in dendritic cell-vaccinated glioblastoma patients. TCR sequencing metrics, including TIL content and tumor-blood repertoire overlap, were correlated with survival after dendritic cell vaccination. Overall study outcomes, separate from this receptor: Higher estimated pretreatment TIL content predicted longer time to progression and overall survival after dendritic cell vaccination. The TCR overlap response model with three groups was called speculative and said to need prospective validation. The cohort was small and heterogeneous, with few patients having full blood and tumor sets and even fewer initial-recurrent tumor pairs. TCR clonality showed no direct relationship with survival, which suggests that a diverse polyclonal response may be important.

The immunoSEQ assay amplified TCRB CDR3 regions from around 2.1 micrograms of genomic DNA, or from all available DNA when less than that amount was available. The multiplex PCR relied on 60 forward primers for TCR V beta segments and 13 reverse primers for J beta segments. To estimate reads per starting template, synthetic control templates were spiked into each sample at limiting dilution. Reads of 87 bp were generated by sequencing on the Illumina HiSeq System. As for the authors' bioinformatics: To remove PCR and sequencing errors, closely related sequences were merged with a nearest neighbor algorithm. TCR overlap was defined as the percentage of unique tumor TCR beta sequences that were also found in the peripheral blood of the same patient. This immuneACCESS table, as held by TCRdb, lists in-frame sequences with V and J called but not all clones. Of the missing ones, under half trace to an unresolved V gene in checked studies; the others have no known cause. Clonal size and the V and J genes are those of that table, whereas D and trimming came from the DNA. Within this sample are 50,000 to 70,000 clones, with around 85% of them counted one time only. Approximately 14% of the sample comes from the top ten.

The time point tag for this specimen amounts to: after dendritic cell vaccination, including at tumor progression/relapse. Patients were selected for having adequate residual fresh-frozen tumor tissue and more than two years of available survival data. An isocitrate dehydrogenase mutation was not carried by any of the glioblastoma patients, although molecular status was otherwise variable. PBMC were collected before vaccination, two weeks after the third vaccination, and at tumor progression if progression occurred. The Qiagen DNeasy Blood extraction Kit was used for extraction of genomic DNA. The CDR3 covers 14 residues, taking in both the cysteine and the phenylalanine. This entry keeps only the CDR3 DNA: 42 bases, framed from base 1. Taken from the germline V gene, the CDR1 and CDR2 loops are SGHDT and YYEEEE. V lost 0 bases and J lost 0 bases; the stretch between them is 5 bases long. Details on this clone: Which antigen it targets is not known. Base qualities are not at hand, and no much larger clone is one base apart.

The clonotype was recovered from a human donor with glioblastoma. The rearrangement joined TRBV5-6 to TRBJ2-3; the D gene is unclear. The specimen was blood, collected after dendritic cell vaccination. The nucleotides read TGTGCCAGCAGCTTGGATTCGAGCACAGATACGCAGTATTTT. It specifies CASSLDSSTDTQYF. Reference TRBV5-6 and TRBJ2-3 genes cover what lies past the CDR3, so the full variable domain is DAGVTQSPTHLIKTRGQQVTLRCSPKSGHDTVSWYQQALGQGPQFIFQYYEEEERQRGNFPDRFSGHQFPNYSSELNVNALLLGDSALYLCASSLDSSTDTQYFGPGTRLTVL.